Following are 32 T cell receptor beta chains from one sample sequenced in a study of blood T cell repertoires in COVID-19. Sequencing was performed with immunoSEQ multiplex PCR; in TCRdb, only in-frame clones are kept and a portion is missing. Here the sample spans about 94,000 clones, approximately 84% being singletons. The sequenced sample was peripheral blood. The receptors come from a man aged 55 to 70 with acute or convalescent COVID-19.

The V call is TRBV6-5, the J call TRBJ2-1; 9 bases are a match to TRBD2. The length of the CDR3 is 15 residues. Germline lookup yields CDR1 MNHEY and CDR2 SVGAGI. V trimming: 6 bases; J trimming: 6 bases; junction bases outside the gene matches: 9. The CDR3, as DNA: TGTGCCAGCAGGGCGGGGGGGCATAGAGGCAATGAGCAGTTCTTC. Translation gives CASRAGGHRGNEQFF.

This chain joins TRBV5-6 and TRBJ1-1; D uncertain. Germline V lookup: CDR1 SGHDT, CDR2 YYEEEE. This CDR3 spans 14 amino acids. V was shortened by 2 bases and J by 0 bases, with 8 bases between the two germline ends. The CDR3 spells CASSLRRLNTEAFF. CDR3 nucleotides: TGTGCCAGCAGCTTACGGCGGTTGAACACTGAAGCTTTCTTT.

The chain has TRBV3-1 (or the pseudogene TRBV3-2) and TRBJ2-1; 10 bases match TRBD1. Per germline, CDR1 LGHDT and CDR2 YNNKEL (reference sequence). With 5 bases clipped from V and 2 bases from J, the junction kept 6 bases outside the gene matches. The CDR3 contains 16 residues. The CDR3: CASSFDRGPAYNEQFF. CDR3 bases: TGTGCCAGCAGCTTCGACAGGGGGCCGGCCTACAATGAGCAGTTCTTC.

The V gene is TRBV5-6, the J gene TRBJ1-1; tentative D call: TRBD1 (6 bases). The CDR3 has 14 amino acids. V lost 0 bases, J lost 5 bases, and 11 bases lay in between. Germline V gene data show CDR1 as SGHDT and CDR2 as YYEEEE. The CDR3 sequence: CASSLGYQGTEAFF. The CDR3 nucleotides read TGTGCCAGCAGCTTGGGGTACCAGGGGACTGAAGCTTTCTTT.

The V gene is TRBV7-9, the J gene TRBJ1-2, with a weak D call TRBD1 (5 bases). Germline V gene data show CDR1 as SEHNR and CDR2 as FQNEAQ (reference sequence). Trimming took 5 bases from V and 3 from J, leaving 13 bases between them. The CDR3 runs 14 residues. The CDR3 DNA sequence: TGTGCCAGCAGCCCCTCGGGGGGGGACTATGGCTACACCTTC. Its protein is CASSPSGGDYGYTF.

This rearrangement joins TRBV7-2 to TRBJ2-1; a weak D match, TRBD2 (5 bases). CDR1 and CDR2 from the germline V gene are SGHTA and FQGNSA. The V end lost 5 bases, the J end lost 4 bases, and 15 bases lay between the germline ends. There are 15 residues in the CDR3. The CDR3 DNA reads TGTGCCAGCAGCCGGTCCGCGGGTATATACAATGAGCAGTTCTTC. Protein: CASSRSAGIYNEQFF.

The chain couples TRBV10-3 to TRBJ2-1; 9 bases map to TRBD1. The CDR3 has 13 amino acids. Germline CDR1 reads ENHRY; CDR2 reads SYGVKD. With V trimmed by 6 bases and J by 7 bases, 4 bases remained unmatched. This CDR3 reads CAISRDRENEQFF. For the CDR3, the DNA is TGTGCCATCAGCCGGGACAGGGAGAATGAGCAGTTCTTC.

The CDR3 bases are TGTGCCAGCAGCCAGGGACTGTACACTTATGGCTACACCTTC. As protein: CASSQGLYTYGYTF. V is TRBV6-5 and J is TRBJ1-2, with a possible D match to TRBD1 (5 bases). The CDR3 is 14 residues long. V was clipped by 6 bases and J by 5 bases, with 16 bases between them. Germline V gene data show CDR1 as MNHEY and CDR2 as SVGAGI.

V usage is TRBV11-2 and J usage is TRBJ1-2; perhaps TRBD1 as D (5 bases). V shed 5 bases and J shed 0 bases, with 7 bases lying between them. Germline V gives CDR1 SGHAT, CDR2 FQNNGV. The CDR3 totals 13 residues. The CDR3 bases are TGTGCCAGCAGCCCGGGGGCTAACTATGGCTACACCTTC. It is translated as CASSPGANYGYTF.

The rearrangement links TRBV11-2 to TRBJ2-5, with TRBD2 matching over 11 bases. The V and J ends lost 4 bases and 4 bases, in that order; junction bases with no gene match: 5. CDR1 and CDR2 (germline): SGHAT, FQNNGV. The CDR3 is 15 residues long. The CDR3 here is CASSSLAGVRETQYF. CDR3 DNA: TGTGCCAGCAGCTCACTAGCGGGGGTTAGAGAGACCCAGTACTTC. Full variable domain (rest looked up from reference TRBV11-2 and TRBJ2-5): EAGVAQSPRYKIIEKRQSVAFWCNPISGHATLYWYQQILGQGPKLLIQFQNNGVVDDSQLPKDRFSAERLKGVDSTLKIQPAKLEDSAVYLCASSSLAGVRETQYFGPGTRLLVL.

Concerning this clone itself: At one boundary the junction diverges from the germline segment, which might be a read error. This rearrangement joins TRBV12-5 to TRBJ2-7; D might be TRBD1 (6 bases). Looked up from germline, CDR1 is LGHNT and CDR2 is FRNRAP. The CDR3 sequence is 13 residues long. CDR3 in DNA: TGTGCTAGTGGTTTGGAACCGGGACACCGGCTGGACTTC. It specifies CASGLEPGHRLDF. Based on the CDR3 plus reference TRBV12-5 and TRBJ2-7, the full variable domain is DARVTQTPRHKVTEMGQEVTMRCQPILGHNTVFWYRQTMMQGLELLAYFRNRAPLDDSGMPKDRFSAEMPDATLATLKIQPSEPRDSAVYFCASGLEPGHRLDFGPGTRLTVT.

Comments on this clone: The sample carries other DNA sequences with the same CDR3. The CDR3 protein is CASSYSGQGLNTEAFF. The CDR3 DNA is TGTGCCAGCAGTTATTCGGGACAGGGGTTGAACACTGAAGCTTTCTTT. The chain links TRBV6-5 to TRBJ1-1; 10 nucleotides agree with TRBD1. Trimming at V came to 3 bases and at J to 0 bases, leaving 4 bases not matched to a gene. Germline CDR1 reads MNHEY; CDR2 reads SVGAGI. There are 16 residues in the CDR3.

The chain joins TRBV27 to TRBJ1-2; TRBD1 aligns across 7 bases. Germline V gene lookup returns CDR1 MNHEY and CDR2 SMNVEV (reference sequence). The CDR3 contains 13 residues. With V trimmed by 5 bases and J by 6 bases, 6 bases remained unmatched. The CDR3 sequence is CASSPWTGHGYTF. CDR3 DNA: TGTGCCAGCAGTCCCTGGACAGGTCATGGCTACACCTTC.

The rearrangement joins TRBV7-9 to TRBJ2-1; possible D gene TRBD1, 6 bases. Trimming removed 10 bases at V and 6 bases at J, with 10 bases between. The CDR3 contains 11 residues. The germline V gene encodes CDR1 SEHNR and CDR2 FQNEAQ (reference sequence). CDR3 region: CAIEGVNEQFF. The CDR3 DNA follows: TGTGCCATTGAGGGGGTCAATGAGCAGTTCTTC. Together with reference TRBV7-9 and TRBJ2-1, the CDR3 gives the full variable domain: DTGVSQNPRHKITKRGQNVTFRCDPISEHNRLYWYRQTLGQGPEFLTYFQNEAQLEKSRLLSDRFSAERPKGSFSTLEIQRTEQGDSAMYLCAIEGVNEQFFGPGTRLTVL.

The J gene is TRBJ1-4, the V gene TRBV27; 7 bases are shared with TRBD1. J gave up 4 bases and V 1 base, and 6 bases lay outside the gene matches. This CDR3 region has 16 residues. Germline CDR1 MNHEY, CDR2 SMNVEV (reference sequence). CDR3 nucleotides: TGTGCCAGCAGTTTATACTCTGGGGACAGTAATGAAAAACTGTTTTTT. Translation: CASSLYSGDSNEKLFF. Drawing the rest from reference TRBV27 and TRBJ1-4, the complete variable domain is EAQVTQNPRYLITVTGKKLTVTCSQNMNHEYMSWYRQDPGLGLRQIYYSMNVEVTDKGDVPEGYKVSRKEKRNFPLILESPSPNQTSLYFCASSLYSGDSNEKLFFGSGTQLSVL.

This rearrangement joins TRBV23-1 to TRBJ1-2, with D possibly matching TRBD1 (5 bases). TRBV23-1 is flagged as an ORF with uncertain function. Deletions cut 4 bases from V and 5 bases from J, with 17 bases between. This CDR3 contains 15 residues. CDR3 coding DNA: TGCGCCAGCAGTCCGAGGATGCGGGGGAGGTATGGCTACACCTTC. As protein: CASSPRMRGRYGYTF.

The CDR3 reads CASSPGGVNEQFF. The DNA of the CDR3 is TGTGCCAGCAGCCCCGGGGGTGTCAATGAGCAGTTCTTC. The chain links TRBV7-3 to TRBJ2-1; TRBD2 is a possible D gene (6 bases). Per the germline V gene, CDR1 is SGHTA and CDR2 is FQGTGA. Trimming stripped 5 bases from V and 6 bases from J, with 11 bases between. The CDR3 is 13 residues long.

The rearrangement joins TRBV11-2 to TRBJ2-2, with TRBD1 matching 9 bases. Germline trimming cut 6 bases from V and 5 bases from J; bases unmatched to any gene: 10. The CDR3 consists of 16 residues. The germline V gene has CDR1 SGHAT and CDR2 FQNNGV. The CDR3 bases are TGTGCCAGCAGTCACCCAGGGACAGGGAGAACCGGGGAGCTGTTTTTT. It encodes CASSHPGTGRTGELFF.

V gene TRBV5-4 combines with J gene TRBJ2-3; TRBD2 matches at 10 bases. CDR3 size: 15 residues. The V segment lost 0 bases and the J segment 4 bases; nucleotides outside the gene matches: 2. Per germline, CDR1 SGHNT and CDR2 YYREEE (reference sequence). This CDR3 reads CASSLGAGGADTQYF. The CDR3 nucleotides are TGTGCCAGCAGCTTGGGAGCGGGAGGGGCAGATACGCAGTATTTT. Variable domain in full (rest from reference TRBV5-4 and TRBJ2-3): ETGVTQSPTHLIKTRGQQVTLRCSSQSGHNTVSWYQQALGQGPQFIFQYYREEENGRGNFPPRFSGLQFPNYSSELNVNALELDDSALYLCASSLGAGGADTQYFGPGTRLTVL.

The chain carries TRBV6-2 or TRBV6-3 and TRBJ2-7, with 8 bases that match TRBD1. Unmatched junction bases numbered 4, after V lost 6 bases and J lost 0 bases. Germline V gene data show CDR1 as MNHEY and CDR2 as SVGEGT. The CDR3 length is 14 residues. The CDR3 DNA reads TGTGCCAGCAGCCGGACAGGGAACTCCTACGAGCAGTACTTC. Translating gives CASSRTGNSYEQYF.

This chain uses TRBV27 with TRBJ2-2; D gene uncertain. Germline V gene lookup returns CDR1 MNHEY and CDR2 SMNVEV (reference sequence). The V end lost 2 bases, the J end lost 4 bases, and 14 bases lay between the germline ends. CDR3 length: 16 residues. CDR3 DNA sequence: TGTGCCAGCAGTTTAAACGGTCCTCCGGGCACCGGGGAGCTGTTTTTT. The encoded protein is CASSLNGPPGTGELFF.

The chain has TRBV9 and TRBJ1-1, with TRBD1 identical over 7 bases. Germline CDR1 SGDLS, CDR2 YYNGEE. The CDR3 has 14 amino acids. The J segment lost 1 base and the V segment lost 3 bases, leaving 3 bases of the junction unmatched. The CDR3 protein is CASSEGTENTEAFF. The CDR3 nucleotides read TGTGCCAGCAGCGAGGGGACAGAGAACACTGAAGCTTTCTTT.

The chain couples TRBV6-5 to TRBJ1-2; D gene ambiguous. V was pared by 6 bases and J by 0 bases, with 14 bases between. The CDR3 is 15 residues long. Germline V gives CDR1 MNHEY, CDR2 SVGAGI. The chain's CDR3 is CASRKAGGANYGYTF. The CDR3 coding sequence is TGTGCCAGCAGAAAGGCCGGCGGAGCTAACTATGGCTACACCTTC.

The genes are TRBV6-1 and TRBJ2-7; D might be TRBD2 (7 bases). CDR1 and CDR2 (germline): MNHNS, SASEGT. This CDR3 is built from 14 residues. Trimming cost V 3 bases and J 6 bases, with 15 bases left between them. CDR3 in DNA: TGTGCCAGCAGTGATCGGGGGGCGCAGTTCGAGCAGTACTTC. It translates to CASSDRGAQFEQYF.

V usage is TRBV7-3 and J usage is TRBJ2-2; D unresolved. From germline, CDR1 is SGHTA and CDR2 FQGTGA. This CDR3 region has 15 residues. Deletions cut 2 bases from V and 0 bases from J, with 7 bases between. Written as DNA, the CDR3 is TGTGCCAGCAGCTTAGGTCAGGCGAACACCGGGGAGCTGTTTTTT. Residues: CASSLGQANTGELFF.

This clone was recorded once. This rearrangement joins TRBV5-1 to TRBJ2-3, with 10 bases lining up with TRBD1. J was trimmed by 0 bases and V by 4 bases; bases with no gene match: 8. Germline V gives CDR1 SGHRS, CDR2 YFSETQ. The CDR3 has 17 amino acids. DNA for the CDR3: TGCGCCAGCAGCCGAAAGACAGGGGGCCTTAGCACAGATACGCAGTATTTT. As protein: CASSRKTGGLSTDTQYF. The full variable domain, completed using reference TRBV5-1 and TRBJ2-3, is KAGVTQTPRYLIKTRGQQVTLSCSPISGHRSVSWYQQTPGQGLQFLFEYFSETQRNKGNFPGRFSGRQFSNSRSEMNVSTLELGDSALYLCASSRKTGGLSTDTQYFGPGTRLTVL.

A few counts support this clone. In nucleotides, the CDR3 is TGTGCCAGCAGCCCAGGGGGAGTCTACAATGAGCAGTTCTTC. Encoded protein: CASSPGGVYNEQFF. V gene TRBV9 combines with J gene TRBJ2-1; 7 bases match TRBD1. Trimming took 4 bases from V and 3 from J; bases not matched to a gene: 4. Germline V gene lookup returns CDR1 SGDLS and CDR2 YYNGEE. The CDR3 runs 14 residues.

This chain uses TRBV2 with TRBJ2-1; TRBD1 is a possible D gene (6 bases). The V gene's germline CDR1 is SNHLY and CDR2 FYNNEI. The CDR3 totals 15 residues. V lost 6 bases and J 0 bases, leaving 12 bases between the germline ends. The CDR3 bases are TGTGCCAGCAGGGCAACAGGGTACTCCTACAATGAGCAGTTCTTC. Translated, it gives CASRATGYSYNEQFF.

The J gene is TRBJ1-4, the V gene TRBV5-1; D may be TRBD1 (6 bases). The CDR3 loop spans 13 amino acids. Per germline, CDR1 SGHRS and CDR2 YFSETQ. V was trimmed by 4 bases and J by 10 bases, leaving 14 bases between them. CDR3 residues: CASSIGQLGKLFF. For the CDR3, the DNA is TGCGCCAGCAGCATAGGACAGTTGGGAAAACTGTTTTTT.

This chain uses TRBV16 with TRBJ2-3; D not certain. The CDR3 is made up of 14 amino acids. Germline-derived CDR1 and CDR2 are KGHSY and FQNENV. V lost 4 bases, J lost 0 bases, and 8 bases lay in between. CDR3 coding DNA: TGTGCCAGCAGCCTGGCCAGTAGCACAGATACGCAGTATTTT. Its translation: CASSLASSTDTQYF.

This chain connects TRBV11-3 to TRBJ1-6, with D unclear. V shed 3 bases and J shed 8 bases, with 8 bases lying between them. The CDR3 runs 13 residues. CDR1 is SGHNT, CDR2 YENEEA, per germline. CDR3 amino acids: CASSLGVDSPLHF. The CDR3 DNA follows: TGTGCCAGCAGCTTGGGAGTCGATTCACCCCTCCACTTT.

This clone was found once. The J gene is TRBJ2-7, the V gene TRBV5-6, with D maybe TRBD2 (6 bases). The CDR3 consists of 13 residues. The germline gives CDR1 SGHDT, CDR2 YYEEEE. The germline V and J ends were trimmed by 4 bases and 4 bases, with 12 bases remaining between them. The CDR3 sequence is CASSTGLLYEQYF. CDR3 bases: TGTGCCAGCAGCACGGGACTCCTATACGAGCAGTACTTC.